The TCR beta chain under discussion was sequenced for a study of shared clonotypes between healthy human individuals. Looking at the study overall: Ranging from 18 to 49 in age, donors were a couple of women and three men.

Worth noting for this clone: Other DNA variants within this sample encode the same CDR3.

Germline V gene sequence: CDR1 MDHEN, CDR2 SYDVKM. The V and J ends lost 4 bases and 6 bases respectively, with 9 bases between them. The CDR3 contains 12 residues. Genomic DNA belonging to each subset was distributed in equal measure over several immunoSEQ plates. The assay was immunoSEQ multiplex PCR, and TCRdb's table has in-frame clones only and misses some. The sample holds 2 million to 2.5 million clones; approximately 93% are singletons and the top ten take 0.39%. Sequencing was carried out using naive CD4+ T cells from PBMCs. Noted subset: CD45RA+ positively selected. The chain is built from TRBV28 and TRBJ1-2; D gene ambiguous. The clonotype comes from a man aged 18 to 30 in good health. Some clones in this sample may be carry-over from other donors' samples. The CDR3 DNA sequence: TGTGCCAGCAGTTCCCCACCAGATGGCTACACCTTC. Translation: CASSSPPDGYTF.